The rows below give T cell receptor beta chains drawn from one sample of a study of CD8 T cells in ankylosing spondylitis. A single record per CDR3 protein comes from TCRdb applying MiXCR to the 5' RACE reads. The top ten clones hold around 4.8% of a sample with around 230,000 distinct CDR3 sequences, approximately 8% of them seen once. Material for sequencing was blood, either unsorted or a sorted T cell fraction (not recorded which). All receptors derive from a female donor with ankylosing spondylitis or in good health (not recorded which). Both conserved end residues are part of each CDR3. The D gene is left open where the match is weak. Not every row has a clone size; where given, it reads once, few, many or a size class.

j_call v_call d_call clone_size cdr3_aa cdr3_nt
TRBJ1-6 TRBV29-1 . many CSVEDHGGSDWRGNSPLHF TGCAGCGTTGAAGATCACGGGGGATCAGATTGGAGGGGAAACTCACCCCTCCACTTT
TRBJ2-5 TRBV23-1 . many CAILRTAQETQYF TGCGCCATCCTGCGGACAGCGCAAGAGACCCAGTACTTC
TRBJ2-7 TRBV6-2/TRBV6-3 . few CASSRTRGNYEQYF TGTGCCAGCAGCCGGACCCGAGGGAACTACGAGCAGTACTTC
TRBJ1-1 TRBV15 TRBD1 many CATSRGPGGARTEAFF TGTGCCACCAGCAGAGGCCCAGGGGGGGCGCGGACTGAAGCTTTCTTT
TRBJ2-1 TRBV20-1 TRBD2 many CSAPGLAGGYNEQFF TGCAGTGCCCCGGGACTAGCGGGAGGGTACAATGAGCAGTTCTTC
TRBJ2-1 TRBV7-2 TRBD2 many CASSLARGRGEVF TGTGCCAGCAGCTTAGCGCGCGGGCGGGGGGAGGTCTTC
TRBJ1-1 TRBV29-1 . many CSVEARLNTEAFF TGCAGCGTTGAGGCCAGACTTAACACTGAAGCTTTCTTT
TRBJ2-3 TRBV6-1 . many CASSELVGTGTDTQYF TGTGCCAGCAGTGAATTGGTTGGGACGGGCACAGATACGCAGTATTTT
TRBJ1-2 TRBV4-3 TRBD1 many CASSPGQGDYGYTF TGCGCCAGCAGCCCGGGACAGGGAGACTATGGCTACACCTTC
TRBJ1-1 TRBV7-8 . many CASNFGMGDTEAFF TGTGCCAGCAATTTCGGGATGGGTGATACTGAAGCTTTCTTT
TRBJ1-6 TRBV12-3/TRBV12-4 . . CASSPQGSSNSPLHF TGTGCCAGCAGCCCACAGGGTAGCAGTAATTCACCCCTCCACTTT
TRBJ2-6 TRBV19 . many CASSIGQPSGANVLTF TGTGCCAGTAGTATAGGACAACCATCTGGGGCCAACGTCCTGACTTTC
TRBJ1-1 TRBV7-9 TRBD1 . CASSFHVDRAGNTEAFF TGTGCCAGCAGCTTTCACGTCGACAGGGCAGGGAACACTGAAGCTTTCTTT
TRBJ2-3 TRBV4-3 TRBD2 many CASSQEREGTDTQYF TGCGCCAGCAGCCAAGAGCGGGAGGGCACAGATACGCAGTATTTT
TRBJ1-1 TRBV14 . many CASGDRDGVTEAFF TGTGCCAGCGGGGACCGGGACGGAGTCACTGAAGCTTTCTTT
TRBJ2-3 TRBV5-1 . many CASSFGSGGTDTQYF TGCGCCAGCAGCTTTGGAAGTGGAGGCACAGATACGCAGTATTTT
TRBJ2-1 TRBV3-1 . . CATSHLRNALSSYNEQFF TGTGCCACCTCCCACCTCCGCAACGCGTTAAGCTCCTACAATGAGCAGTTCTTC
TRBJ1-2 TRBV20-1 . many CSARERDWDNYGYTF TGCAGTGCTAGAGAGCGGGACTGGGATAACTATGGCTACACCTTC
TRBJ2-3 TRBV7-2 TRBD2 many CASSLNVGGGFTDTQYF TGTGCCAGCAGCTTAAACGTTGGGGGAGGGTTCACAGATACGCAGTATTTT
TRBJ2-4 TRBV20-1 TRBD2 many CSARGREGLAKNIQYF TGCAGTGCTAGAGGGCGGGAGGGGTTAGCCAAAAACATTCAGTACTTC
TRBJ2-1 TRBV11-3 TRBD2 many CASSLESSGSGGEQFF TGTGCCAGCAGCTTAGAGTCTAGCGGGAGTGGAGGTGAGCAGTTCTTC
TRBJ2-7 TRBV28 TRBD1 many CASIPPLRTGAREQYF TGTGCCAGCATCCCGCCCCTCAGGACAGGGGCGAGGGAGCAGTACTTC
TRBJ2-5 TRBV5-1 TRBD2 . CASSFGLAGVGETQYF TGCGCCAGCAGCTTCGGACTAGCGGGAGTTGGAGAGACCCAGTACTTC
TRBJ2-5 TRBV28 TRBD2 many CASSWRASGRIRETQYF TGTGCCAGCAGTTGGAGGGCTAGCGGGAGAATAAGAGAGACCCAGTACTTC
TRBJ2-7 TRBV6-5 . few CASTSIYYEQYF TGTGCCAGCACCTCGATATACTACGAGCAGTACTTC
TRBJ2-5 TRBV29-1 TRBD2 many CSAGGSQETQYF TGCAGCGCCGGGGGGTCCCAAGAGACCCAGTACTTC
TRBJ1-1 TRBV10-3 . many CATERAQGTKAEGAFF TGTGCCACCGAAAGGGCGCAGGGGACGAAAGCAGAAGGGGCTTTCTTT
TRBJ1-3 TRBV6-5 . many CASSNGAFGNTIYF TGTGCCAGCAGTAACGGGGCGTTCGGAAACACCATATATTTT
TRBJ2-5 TRBV6-5 . many CASSYGLQETQYF TGTGCCAGCAGTTACGGACTACAAGAGACCCAGTACTTC
TRBJ1-2 TRBV4-3 TRBD1 few CASSQGDRVYGYTF TGCGCCAGCAGCCAAGGAGACAGGGTATATGGCTACACCTTC